The rows below give T cell receptor beta chains drawn from one sample of a study of Graves' ophthalmopathy and Graves' hyperthyroidism. TCRdb reprocessed the multiplex PCR reads with MiXCR, giving one entry per CDR3 protein. The sample includes hundreds of thousands of distinct CDR3 sequences, more than 40% of them seen just once. Sequencing was carried out using peripheral blood. These receptors were obtained from an adult man with Graves' ophthalmopathy. Both conserved end residues are part of each CDR3. The D gene is left open where the match is weak. Rows may omit the clone size; those that give it use once, few, many or a size class.

J | size | D | V | CDR3 | DNA
TRBJ1-3 | few | TRBD1 | TRBV6-6 | CASSYQRTGGHTIYF | TGTGCCAGCAGTTACCAGCGGACAGGGGGACACACCATATATTTT
TRBJ1-5 | many | - | TRBV12-3/TRBV12-4 | CASRVQELGNQPQHF | TGTGCCAGCAGGGTCCAGGAATTGGGCAATCAGCCCCAGCATTTT
TRBJ2-5 | few | - | TRBV11-3 | CASSLVATGETQYF | TGTGCCAGCAGCTTAGTCGCCACTGGAGAGACCCAGTACTTC
TRBJ2-5 | many | TRBD1 | TRBV7-9 | CASSAVAGGRETQYF | TGTGCCAGCAGCGCGGTGGCAGGGGGCCGGGAGACCCAGTACTTC
TRBJ1-2 | many | TRBD1 | TRBV25-1 | CASSDPGTGAGYTF | TGTGCCAGCAGTGACCCCGGGACAGGGGCCGGCTACACCTTC
TRBJ2-2 | many | TRBD1 | TRBV7-7 | CASSLEPGQTNTGELFF | TGTGCCAGCAGCTTGGAACCGGGACAGACGAACACCGGGGAGCTGTTTTTT
TRBJ1-6 | many | TRBD1 | TRBV7-2 | CASSLRDPGGSPLHF | TGTGCCAGCAGCCTCCGGGACCCAGGGGGGTCACCCCTCCACTTT
TRBJ2-7 | many | TRBD1 | TRBV7-9 | CASSASYNRGEQYF | TGTGCCAGCAGCGCATCCTACAACAGGGGCGAGCAGTACTTC
TRBJ2-5 | many | TRBD1 | TRBV24-1 | CATSDDRGLWETQYF | TGTGCCACCAGTGACGACAGGGGGCTCTGGGAGACCCAGTACTTC
TRBJ2-5 | once | - | TRBV29-1 | CSSGTGETQYF | TGCAGCTCCGGGACCGGAGAGACCCAGTACTTC
TRBJ2-5 | - | TRBD2 | TRBV5-4 | CASSPLAGGPETQYF | TGTGCCAGCAGCCCACTAGCGGGGGGGCCAGAGACCCAGTACTTC
TRBJ2-7 | - | - | TRBV4-2 | CASSQEVEGGYEQCF | TGTGCCAGCAGCCAAGAGGTAGAGGGAGGCTACGAGCAGTGCTTC
TRBJ2-5 | many | - | TRBV12-3/TRBV12-4 | CASSLRISETQYF | TGTGCCAGCAGTTTACGGATTTCAGAGACCCAGTACTTC
TRBJ1-1 | - | - | TRBV7-9 | CASSQELGAPPEAFF | TGCGCCAGCAGCCAAGAACTCGGGGCTCCCCCAGAAGCTTTCTTT
TRBJ2-6 | many | - | TRBV7-9 | CASSLGAEANVLTF | TGTGCCAGCAGCTTAGGAGCGGAGGCCAACGTCCTGACTTTC
TRBJ1-5 | - | - | TRBV29-1 | CSVEVGPGGINQPQHF | TGCAGCGTTGAAGTCGGTCCCGGGGGGATCAATCAGCCCCAGCATTTT
TRBJ1-1 | many | - | TRBV2 | CASSDGEAFAEAFF | TGTGCCAGCAGTGATGGTGAGGCGTTCGCTGAAGCTTTCTTT
TRBJ1-1 | many | TRBD1 | TRBV2 | CASQGALEAFF | TGTGCCAGTCAGGGGGCACTGGAAGCTTTCTTT
TRBJ2-2 | - | TRBD2 | TRBV9 | CASSQDPSGVDGELFF | TGTGCCAGCAGCCAAGATCCTAGCGGTGTAGACGGGGAGCTGTTTTTT
TRBJ2-7 | few | TRBD2 | TRBV5-1 | CASRPSGGYEQYF | TGCGCCAGCCGCCCCAGCGGGGGCTACGAGCAGTACTTC
TRBJ1-4 | - | - | TRBV15 | CAASSLAGTTGEKLFF | TGTGCCGCCAGCAGTTTAGCCGGGACAACGGGGGAAAAACTGTTTTTT
TRBJ2-5 | many | TRBD1 | TRBV4-3 | CASSQSGTGAETQYF | TGCGCCAGCAGCCAATCCGGGACAGGGGCCGAGACCCAGTACTTC
TRBJ1-1 | many | - | TRBV15 | CATSSSRGAFF | TGTGCCACCAGCAGCTCGAGGGGAGCTTTCTTT
TRBJ2-7 | - | TRBD1 | TRBV10-3 | CAIEGQVAKGQYF | TGTGCCATCGAGGGACAGGTGGCGAAGGGGCAGTACTTC
TRBJ1-6 | - | - | TRBV7-3 | CASSPGGGNYNSPLHF | TGTGCCAGCAGCCCGGGGGGGGGCAACTATAATTCACCCCTCCACTTT
TRBJ1-5 | many | - | TRBV20-1 | CSAGNSNQPQHF | TGCAGTGCAGGAAATAGCAATCAGCCCCAGCATTTT
TRBJ2-6 | few | - | TRBV6-1 | CASSAISGANVLAF | TGTGCCAGCTCCGCAATTTCTGGGGCCAACGTCCTGGCTTTC